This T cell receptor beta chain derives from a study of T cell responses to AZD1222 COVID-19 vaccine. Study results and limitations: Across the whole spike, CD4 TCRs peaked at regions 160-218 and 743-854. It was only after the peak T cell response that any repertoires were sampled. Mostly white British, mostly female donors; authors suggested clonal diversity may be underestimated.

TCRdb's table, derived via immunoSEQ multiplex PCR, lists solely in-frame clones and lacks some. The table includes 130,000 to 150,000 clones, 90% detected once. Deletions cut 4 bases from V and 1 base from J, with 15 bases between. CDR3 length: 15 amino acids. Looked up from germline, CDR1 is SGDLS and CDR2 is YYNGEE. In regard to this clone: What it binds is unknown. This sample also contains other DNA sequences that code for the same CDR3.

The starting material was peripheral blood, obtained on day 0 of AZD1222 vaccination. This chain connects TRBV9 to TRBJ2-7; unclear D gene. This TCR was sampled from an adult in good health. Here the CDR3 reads CASSPGVGRSYEQYF. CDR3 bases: TGTGCCAGCAGCCCCGGTGTAGGGCGATCCTACGAGCAGTACTTC.